This T cell receptor (beta chain) came from a study of cytomegalovirus exposure and HLA in healthy donors. V was shortened by 3 bases and J by 2 bases, with 8 bases between the two germline ends. Germline CDR1 and CDR2: MNHNS and SASEGT. The CDR3 is 14 residues long. PCR primers comprised 60 Vbeta and 13 Jbeta primers. Clones were sequenced by immunoSEQ multiplex PCR, and TCRdb holds only the in-frame ones, with some missing. The table records tens of thousands of clones, approximately 79% of them present only once. The TCR originated in a man in his thirties or forties in good health and CMV-seronegative. The sample taken for sequencing was PBMCs. This rearrangement joins TRBV6-1 to TRBJ1-5, with D uncertain. CDR3 sequence (DNA): TGTGCCAGCAGTGAGCCAGTGCGCAATCAGCCCCAGCATTTT. It specifies CASSEPVRNQPQHF.